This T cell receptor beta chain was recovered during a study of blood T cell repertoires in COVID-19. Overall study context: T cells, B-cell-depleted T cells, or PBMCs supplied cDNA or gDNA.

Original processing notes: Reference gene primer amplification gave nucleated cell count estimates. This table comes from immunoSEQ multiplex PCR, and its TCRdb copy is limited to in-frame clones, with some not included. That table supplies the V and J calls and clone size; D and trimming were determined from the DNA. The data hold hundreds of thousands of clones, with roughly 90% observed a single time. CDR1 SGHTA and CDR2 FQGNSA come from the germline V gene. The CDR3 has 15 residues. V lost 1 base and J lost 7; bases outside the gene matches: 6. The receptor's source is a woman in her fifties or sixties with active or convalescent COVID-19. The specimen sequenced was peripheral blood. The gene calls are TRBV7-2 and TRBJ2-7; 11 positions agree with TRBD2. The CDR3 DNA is TGTGCCAGCAGCTTAGTCGGGACTAGCGGCAGGGAGCAGTACTTC. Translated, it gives CASSLVGTSGREQYF. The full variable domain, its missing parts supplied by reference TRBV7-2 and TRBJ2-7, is GAGVSQSPSNKVTEKGKDVELRCDPISGHTALYWYRQSLGQGLEFLIYFQGNSAPDKSGLPSDRFSAERTGGSVSTLTIQRTQQEDSAVYLCASSLVGTSGREQYFGPGTRLTVT.